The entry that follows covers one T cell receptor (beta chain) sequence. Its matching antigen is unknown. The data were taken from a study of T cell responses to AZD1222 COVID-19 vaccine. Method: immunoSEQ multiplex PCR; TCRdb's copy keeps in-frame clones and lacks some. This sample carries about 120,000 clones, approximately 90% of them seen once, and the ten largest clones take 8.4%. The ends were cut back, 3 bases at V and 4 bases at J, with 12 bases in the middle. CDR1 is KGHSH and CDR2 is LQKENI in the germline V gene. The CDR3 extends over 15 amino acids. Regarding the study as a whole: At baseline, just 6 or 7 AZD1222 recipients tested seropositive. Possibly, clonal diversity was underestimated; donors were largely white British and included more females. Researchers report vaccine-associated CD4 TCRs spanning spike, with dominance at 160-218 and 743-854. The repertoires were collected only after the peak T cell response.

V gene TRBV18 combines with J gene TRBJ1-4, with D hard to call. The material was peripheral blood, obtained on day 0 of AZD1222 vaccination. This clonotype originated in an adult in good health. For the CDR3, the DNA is TGTGCCAGCTCACCCACCGGGAGGAATAATGAAAAACTGTTTTTT. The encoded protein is CASSPTGRNNEKLFF.